The clone carrying this T cell receptor (beta chain) was recorded at least ten times. The data derive from a study of T-cell reconstitution after alpha-beta-depleted transplantation in children. Unique molecular identifiers were incorporated when the TCRbeta library was constructed. TCRdb processed the PCR reads anew with MiXCR; each CDR3 protein has one entry. The sample lists 200,000 to 250,000 distinct CDR3 sequences, 9% to 10% seen once, with 5.1% in the top ten. This receptor was obtained from a human donor who donated a stem cell graft to a child with SCID. Source: PBMCs from the stem cell graft donor, taken from the stem cell graft.

In DNA form, the CDR3 reads TGTGCCAGCAGCAAAGAGACAGGGCCTAATGAAAAACTGTTTTTT. Translation gives CASSKETGPNEKLFF. This chain uses TRBV21-1 with TRBJ1-4; the D call in the table, TRBD1, was not verified against the DNA. TRBV21-1 is noted as a pseudogene. The CDR3 length is 15 residues.